This T cell receptor beta chain comes out of a study of blood T cell repertoires in COVID-19. As for the study in general: COVID-19 samples, acute and convalescent, were from the United States, Italy and Spain. T cells, B-cell-depleted T cells, or PBMCs supplied cDNA or gDNA.

This clone occurred a few times. The authors' processing: Reference gene primer amplification gave nucleated cell count estimates. Sequencing was performed with immunoSEQ multiplex PCR; in TCRdb, only in-frame clones are kept and a portion is missing. V and J calls and clone size are those listed in that table; D and trimming were worked out from the DNA. Found here are some 76,000 clones, around 86% of them singletons; the top ten hold approximately 30%. This CDR3 is built from 14 residues. Germline CDR1 and CDR2: SGHRS and YFSETQ. The V end was cut by 0 bases, the J end by 2 bases, with 6 bases between.

The rearrangement links TRBV5-1 to TRBJ1-5; a weak D match, TRBD1 (5 bases). The sequenced sample was peripheral blood. The TCR was taken from a human donor in a cohort sampled during active COVID-19. The CDR3 DNA sequence: TGCGCCAGCAGCTTGGAAGGGGGCAATCAGCCCCAGCATTTT. It yields the protein CASSLEGGNQPQHF.